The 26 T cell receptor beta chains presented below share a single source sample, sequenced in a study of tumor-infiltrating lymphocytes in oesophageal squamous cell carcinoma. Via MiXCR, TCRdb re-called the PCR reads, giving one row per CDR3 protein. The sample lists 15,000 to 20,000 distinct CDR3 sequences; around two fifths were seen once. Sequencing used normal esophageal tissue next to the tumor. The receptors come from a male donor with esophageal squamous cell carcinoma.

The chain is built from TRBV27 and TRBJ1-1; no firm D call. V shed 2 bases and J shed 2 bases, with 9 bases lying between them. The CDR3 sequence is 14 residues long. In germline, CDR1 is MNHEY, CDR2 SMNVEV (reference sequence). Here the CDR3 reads CASSLTIGNTEAFF. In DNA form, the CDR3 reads TGTGCCAGCAGTTTAACGATCGGTAACACTGAAGCTTTCTTT.

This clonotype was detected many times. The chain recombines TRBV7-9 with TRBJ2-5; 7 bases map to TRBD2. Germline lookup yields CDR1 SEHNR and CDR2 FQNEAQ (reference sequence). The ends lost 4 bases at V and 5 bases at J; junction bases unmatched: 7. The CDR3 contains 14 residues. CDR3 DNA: TGTGCCAGCAGCTGGGGGGGACTACGGGAGACCCAGTACTTC. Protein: CASSWGGLRETQYF.

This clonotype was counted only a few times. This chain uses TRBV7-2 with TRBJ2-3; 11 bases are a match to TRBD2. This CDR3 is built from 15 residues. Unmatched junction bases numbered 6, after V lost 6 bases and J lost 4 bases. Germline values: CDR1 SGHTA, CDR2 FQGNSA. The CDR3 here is CASSQLAGVPDTQYF. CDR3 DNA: TGTGCCAGCAGTCAACTAGCGGGAGTCCCAGATACGCAGTATTTT.

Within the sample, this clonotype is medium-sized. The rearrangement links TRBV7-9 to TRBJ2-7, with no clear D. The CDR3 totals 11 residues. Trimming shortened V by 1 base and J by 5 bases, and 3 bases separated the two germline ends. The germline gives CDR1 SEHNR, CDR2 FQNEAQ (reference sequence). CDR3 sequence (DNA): TGTGCCAGCAGCTTAGTCGACGAGCAGTACTTC. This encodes CASSLVDEQYF.

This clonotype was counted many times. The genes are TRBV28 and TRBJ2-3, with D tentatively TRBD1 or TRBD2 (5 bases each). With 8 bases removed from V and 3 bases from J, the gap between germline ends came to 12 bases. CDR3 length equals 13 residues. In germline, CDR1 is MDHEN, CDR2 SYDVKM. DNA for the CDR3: TGTGCCAGCGGGGGATCTCATACAGATACGCAGTATTTT. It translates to CASGGSHTDTQYF.

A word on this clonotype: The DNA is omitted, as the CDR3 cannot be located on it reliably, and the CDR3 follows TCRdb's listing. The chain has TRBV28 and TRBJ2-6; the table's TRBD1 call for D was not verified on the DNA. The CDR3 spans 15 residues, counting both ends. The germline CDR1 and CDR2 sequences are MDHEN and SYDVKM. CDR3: CASPRGAFLRAVLRF.

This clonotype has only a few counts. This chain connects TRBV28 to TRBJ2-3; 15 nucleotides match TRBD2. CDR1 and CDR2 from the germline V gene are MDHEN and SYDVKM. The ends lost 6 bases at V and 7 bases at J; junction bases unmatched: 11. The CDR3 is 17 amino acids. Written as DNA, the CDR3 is TGTGCCAGCAGCCATCCCAGAGGACTAGCGGGAGGGTATACGCAGTATTTT. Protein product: CASSHPRGLAGGYTQYF.

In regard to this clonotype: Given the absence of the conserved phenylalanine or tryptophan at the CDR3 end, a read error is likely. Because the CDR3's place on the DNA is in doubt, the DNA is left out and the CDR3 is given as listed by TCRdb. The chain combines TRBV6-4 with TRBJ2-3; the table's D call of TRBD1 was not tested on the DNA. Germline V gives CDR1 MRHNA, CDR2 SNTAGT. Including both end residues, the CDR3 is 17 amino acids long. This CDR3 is CASKLRDRGPFEQYFGP.

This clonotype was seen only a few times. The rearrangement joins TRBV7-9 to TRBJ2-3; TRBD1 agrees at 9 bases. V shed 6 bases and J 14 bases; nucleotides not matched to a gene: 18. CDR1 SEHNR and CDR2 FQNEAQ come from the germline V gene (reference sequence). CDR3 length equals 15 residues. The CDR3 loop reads CASRYGQGYTGELYF. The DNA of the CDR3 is TGTGCCAGCAGATACGGACAGGGGTACACCGGGGAGCTGTATTTT.

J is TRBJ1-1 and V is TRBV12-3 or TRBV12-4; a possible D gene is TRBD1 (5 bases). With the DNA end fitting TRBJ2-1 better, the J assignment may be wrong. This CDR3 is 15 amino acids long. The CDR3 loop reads CASSLQGWATNEQFF. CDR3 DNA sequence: TGTGCCAGCAGTTTACAGGGTTGGGCAACAAATGAGCAGTTCTTC.

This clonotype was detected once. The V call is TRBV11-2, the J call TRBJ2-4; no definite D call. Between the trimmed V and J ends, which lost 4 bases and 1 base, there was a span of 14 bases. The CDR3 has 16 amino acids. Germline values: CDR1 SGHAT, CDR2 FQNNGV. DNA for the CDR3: TGTGCCAGCAGCTCCCAGAGAGGAGTGGCCAAAAACATTCAGTACTTC. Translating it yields CASSSQRGVAKNIQYF.

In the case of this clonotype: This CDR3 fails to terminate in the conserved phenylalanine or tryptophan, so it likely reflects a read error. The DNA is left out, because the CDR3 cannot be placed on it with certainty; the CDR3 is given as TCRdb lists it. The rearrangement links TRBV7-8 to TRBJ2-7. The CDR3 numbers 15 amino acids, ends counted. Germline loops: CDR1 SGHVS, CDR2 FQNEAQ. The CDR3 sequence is CASSLTTAYGYTFGS.

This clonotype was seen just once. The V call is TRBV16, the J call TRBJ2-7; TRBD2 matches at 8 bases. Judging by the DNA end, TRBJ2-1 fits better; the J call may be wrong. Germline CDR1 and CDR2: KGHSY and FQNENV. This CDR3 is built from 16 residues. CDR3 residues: CASSQSRAGVGHEQFF. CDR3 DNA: TGTGCCAGCAGCCAATCGAGAGCGGGAGTAGGCCATGAGCAGTTCTTC.

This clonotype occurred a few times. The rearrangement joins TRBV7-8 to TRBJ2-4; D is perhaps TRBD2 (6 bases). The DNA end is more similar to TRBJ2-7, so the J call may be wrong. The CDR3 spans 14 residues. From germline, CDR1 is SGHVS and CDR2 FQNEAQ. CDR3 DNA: TGTGCCAGCAGCTTGGGGGGTATGTGGTACGAGCAGTACTTC. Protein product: CASSLGGMWYEQYF.

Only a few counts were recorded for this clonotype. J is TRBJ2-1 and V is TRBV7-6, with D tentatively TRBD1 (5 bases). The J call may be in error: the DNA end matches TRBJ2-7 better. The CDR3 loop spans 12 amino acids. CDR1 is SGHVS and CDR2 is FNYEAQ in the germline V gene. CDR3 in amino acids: CASSLRGAEQYF. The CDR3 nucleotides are TGTGCCAGCAGTCTTAGGGGTGCCGAGCAGTACTTC.

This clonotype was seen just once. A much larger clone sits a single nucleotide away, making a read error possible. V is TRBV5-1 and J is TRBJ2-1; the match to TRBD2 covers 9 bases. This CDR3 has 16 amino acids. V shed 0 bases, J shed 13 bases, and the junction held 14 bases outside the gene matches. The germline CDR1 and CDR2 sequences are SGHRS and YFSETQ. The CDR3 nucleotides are TGCGCCAGCAGCTTGGGCAGGACTAGCGTCCGAGAGACCCAGTTCTTC. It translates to CASSLGRTSVRETQFF.

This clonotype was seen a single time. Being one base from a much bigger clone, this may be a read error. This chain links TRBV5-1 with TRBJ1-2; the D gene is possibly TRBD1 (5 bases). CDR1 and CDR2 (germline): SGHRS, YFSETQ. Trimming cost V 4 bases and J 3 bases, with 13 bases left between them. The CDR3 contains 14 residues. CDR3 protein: CASSMSGTDYGYTF. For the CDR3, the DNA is TGCGCCAGCAGCATGTCCGGGACCGACTATGGCTACACCTTC.

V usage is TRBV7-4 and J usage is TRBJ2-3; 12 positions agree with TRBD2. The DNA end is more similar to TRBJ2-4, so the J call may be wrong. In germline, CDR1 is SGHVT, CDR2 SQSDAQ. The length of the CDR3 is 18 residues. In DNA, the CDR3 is TGTGCCAGCAGCCCTCTAGCGGGGGGGCGGGGAGCCAAAAACATTCAGTACTTC. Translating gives CASSPLAGGRGAKNIQYF.

As DNA, the CDR3 is TGTGCCAGCAGTTTGGCTGGGGCTGAAGCTTTCTTT. Amino acids: CASSLAGAEAFF. V is TRBV12-3 or TRBV12-4 and J is TRBJ1-1, with D unresolved. The V end was cut by 3 bases, the J end by 6 bases, with 8 bases between. This CDR3 spans 12 amino acids.

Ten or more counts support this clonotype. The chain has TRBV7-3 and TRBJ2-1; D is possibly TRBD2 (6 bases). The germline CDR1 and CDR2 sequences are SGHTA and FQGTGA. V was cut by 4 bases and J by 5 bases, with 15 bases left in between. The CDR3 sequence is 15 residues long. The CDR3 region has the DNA TGTGCCAGCAGCTCCGGGCGGGACCTACACAATGAGCAGTTCTTC. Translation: CASSSGRDLHNEQFF.

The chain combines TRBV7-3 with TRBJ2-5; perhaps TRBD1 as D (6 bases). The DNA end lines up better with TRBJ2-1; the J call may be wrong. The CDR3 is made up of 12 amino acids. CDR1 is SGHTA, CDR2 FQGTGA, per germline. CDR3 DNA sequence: TGTGCCAGCAGCTTGACAGGTAATGAGCAGTTCTTC. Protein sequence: CASSLTGNEQFF.

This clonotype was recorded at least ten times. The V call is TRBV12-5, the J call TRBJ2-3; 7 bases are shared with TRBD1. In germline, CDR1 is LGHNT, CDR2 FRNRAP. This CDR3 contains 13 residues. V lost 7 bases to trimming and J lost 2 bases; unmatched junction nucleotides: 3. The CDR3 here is CASAGTDTDTQYF. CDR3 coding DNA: TGTGCTAGTGCTGGGACAGACACAGATACGCAGTATTTT.

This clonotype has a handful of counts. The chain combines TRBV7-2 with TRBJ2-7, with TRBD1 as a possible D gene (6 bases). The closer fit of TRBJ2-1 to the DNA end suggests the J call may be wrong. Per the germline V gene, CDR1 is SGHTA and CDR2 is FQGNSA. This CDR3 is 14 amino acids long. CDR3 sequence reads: CASSLHTGTNEQFF. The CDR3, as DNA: TGTGCCAGCAGCTTACATACCGGGACAAATGAGCAGTTCTTC.

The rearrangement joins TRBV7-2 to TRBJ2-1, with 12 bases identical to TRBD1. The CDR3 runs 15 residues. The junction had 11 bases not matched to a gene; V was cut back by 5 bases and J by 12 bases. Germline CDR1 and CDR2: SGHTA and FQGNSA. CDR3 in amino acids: CASSPGTGGGISQFF. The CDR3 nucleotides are TGTGCCAGCAGCCCCGGGACAGGGGGCGGAATATCGCAGTTCTTC.

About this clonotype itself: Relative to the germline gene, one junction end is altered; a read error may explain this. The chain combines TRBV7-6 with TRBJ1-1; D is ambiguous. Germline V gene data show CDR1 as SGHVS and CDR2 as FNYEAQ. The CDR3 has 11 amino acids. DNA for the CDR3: TGTGCCAGCAGCTCAGATCAAACTAGCTACTTC. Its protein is CASSSDQTSYF.

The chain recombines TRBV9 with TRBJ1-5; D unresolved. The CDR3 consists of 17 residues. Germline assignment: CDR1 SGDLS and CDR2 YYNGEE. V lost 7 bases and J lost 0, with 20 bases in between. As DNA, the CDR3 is TGTGCCAGCTTCGTGGGCATCCTGCCATTTAGCAATCAGCCCCAGCATTTT. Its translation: CASFVGILPFSNQPQHF. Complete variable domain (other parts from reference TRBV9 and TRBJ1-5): DSGVTQTPKHLITATGQRVTLRCSPRSGDLSVYWYQQSLDQGLQFLIQYYNGEERAKGNILERFSAQQFPDLHSELNLSSLELGDSALYFCASFVGILPFSNQPQHFGDGTRLSIL.